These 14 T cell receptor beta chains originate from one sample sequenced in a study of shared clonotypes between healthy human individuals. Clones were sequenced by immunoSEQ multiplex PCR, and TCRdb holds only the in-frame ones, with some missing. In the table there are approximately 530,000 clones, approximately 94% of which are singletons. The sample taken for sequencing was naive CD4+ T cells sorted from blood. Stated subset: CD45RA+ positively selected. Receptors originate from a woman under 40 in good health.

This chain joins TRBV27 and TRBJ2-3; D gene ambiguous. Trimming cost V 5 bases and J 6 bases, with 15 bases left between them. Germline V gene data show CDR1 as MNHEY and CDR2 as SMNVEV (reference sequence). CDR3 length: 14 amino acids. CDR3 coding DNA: TGTGCCAGCAGTCTCGGTCCCAGTTGGGATACGCAGTATTTT. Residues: CASSLGPSWDTQYF.

CDR3 in DNA: TGTGCCAGCAGTTTATCTGTCCAGGAACATGCCTATGGCTACACCTTC. Its protein product is CASSLSVQEHAYGYTF. The V gene is TRBV27, the J gene TRBJ1-2; D remains unclear. The V end was cut by 0 bases, the J end by 4 bases, with 15 bases between. Germline-derived CDR1 and CDR2 are MNHEY and SMNVEV (reference sequence). The CDR3 consists of 16 residues.

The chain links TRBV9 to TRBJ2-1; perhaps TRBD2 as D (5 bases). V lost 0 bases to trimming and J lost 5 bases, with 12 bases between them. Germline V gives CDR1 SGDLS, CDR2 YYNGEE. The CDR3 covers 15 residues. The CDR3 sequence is CASSVVPGMHNEQFF. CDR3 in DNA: TGTGCCAGCAGCGTAGTCCCGGGAATGCACAATGAGCAGTTCTTC.

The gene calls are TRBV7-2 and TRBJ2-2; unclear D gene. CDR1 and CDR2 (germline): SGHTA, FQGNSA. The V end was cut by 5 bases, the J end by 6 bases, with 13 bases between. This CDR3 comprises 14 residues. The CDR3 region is CASSPWVLAGELFF. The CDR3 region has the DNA TGTGCCAGCAGCCCCTGGGTCCTCGCCGGGGAGCTGTTTTTT.

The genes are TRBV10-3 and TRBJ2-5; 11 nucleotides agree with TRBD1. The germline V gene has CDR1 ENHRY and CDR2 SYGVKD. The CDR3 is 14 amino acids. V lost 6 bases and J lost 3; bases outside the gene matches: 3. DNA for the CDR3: TGTGCCATCAGGGGACAGGGGGGAAAAGAGACCCAGTACTTC. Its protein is CAIRGQGGKETQYF.

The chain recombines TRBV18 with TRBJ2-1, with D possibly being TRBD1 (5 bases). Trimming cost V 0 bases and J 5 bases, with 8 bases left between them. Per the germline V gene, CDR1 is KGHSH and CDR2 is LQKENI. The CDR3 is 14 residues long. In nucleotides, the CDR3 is TGTGCCAGCTCACCACCGGTGGGGCACAATGAGCAGTTCTTC. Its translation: CASSPPVGHNEQFF.

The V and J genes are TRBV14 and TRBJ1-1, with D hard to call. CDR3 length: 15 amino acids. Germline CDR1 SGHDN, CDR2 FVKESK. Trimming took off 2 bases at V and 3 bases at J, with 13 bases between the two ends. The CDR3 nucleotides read TGTGCCAGCAGCCAATTCCTCTGGAGGGACACTGAAGCTTTCTTT. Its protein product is CASSQFLWRDTEAFF. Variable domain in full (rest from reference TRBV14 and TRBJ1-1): EAGVTQFPSHSVIEKGQTVTLRCDPISGHDNLYWYRRVMGKEIKFLLHFVKESKQDESGMPNNRFLAERTGGTYSTLKVQPAELEDSGVYFCASSQFLWRDTEAFFGQGTRLTVV.

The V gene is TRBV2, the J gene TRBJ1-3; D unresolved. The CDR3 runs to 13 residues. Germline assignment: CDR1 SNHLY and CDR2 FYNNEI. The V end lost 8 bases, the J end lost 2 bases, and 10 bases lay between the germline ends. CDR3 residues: CASGLEAGNTIYF. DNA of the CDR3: TGTGCCAGCGGTTTGGAAGCTGGAAACACCATATATTTT. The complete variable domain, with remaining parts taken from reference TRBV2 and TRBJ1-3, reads EPEVTQTPSHQVTQMGQEVILRCVPISNHLYFYWYRQILGQKVEFLVSFYNNEISEKSEIFDDQFSVERPDGSNFTLKIRSTKLEDSAMYFCASGLEAGNTIYFGEGSWLTVV.

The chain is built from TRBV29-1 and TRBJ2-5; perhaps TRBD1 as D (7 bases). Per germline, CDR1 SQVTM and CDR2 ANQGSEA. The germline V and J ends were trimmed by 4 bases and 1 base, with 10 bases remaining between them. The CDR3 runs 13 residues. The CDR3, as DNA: TGCAGCGTTGGCGGGACAGCCCAAGAGACCCAGTACTTC. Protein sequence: CSVGGTAQETQYF.

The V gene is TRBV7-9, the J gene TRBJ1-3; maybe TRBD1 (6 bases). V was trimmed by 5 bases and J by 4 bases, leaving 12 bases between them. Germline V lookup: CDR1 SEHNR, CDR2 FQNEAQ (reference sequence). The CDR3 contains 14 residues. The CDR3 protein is CASSPQGLGNTIYF. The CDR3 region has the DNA TGTGCCAGCAGCCCGCAGGGGTTGGGAAACACCATATATTTT.

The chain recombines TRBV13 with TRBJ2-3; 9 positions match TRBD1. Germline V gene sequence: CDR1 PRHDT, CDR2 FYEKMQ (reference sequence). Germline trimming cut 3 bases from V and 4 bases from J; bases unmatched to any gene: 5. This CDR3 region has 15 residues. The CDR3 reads CASSLYRGRADTQYF. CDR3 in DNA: TGTGCCAGCAGCTTGTACAGGGGGCGCGCAGATACGCAGTATTTT.

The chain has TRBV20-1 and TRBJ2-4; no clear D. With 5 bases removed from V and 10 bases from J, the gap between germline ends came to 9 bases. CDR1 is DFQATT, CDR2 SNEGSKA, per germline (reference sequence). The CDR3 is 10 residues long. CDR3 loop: CSAHKGIQYF. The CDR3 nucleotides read TGCAGTGCTCATAAGGGTATTCAGTACTTC.

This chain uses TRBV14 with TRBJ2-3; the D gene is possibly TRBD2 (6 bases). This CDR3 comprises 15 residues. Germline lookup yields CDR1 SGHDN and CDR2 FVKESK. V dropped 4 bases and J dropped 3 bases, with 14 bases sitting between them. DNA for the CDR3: TGTGCCAGCAGCCTAAAGCGGGTCCGAACAGATACGCAGTATTTT. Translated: CASSLKRVRTDTQYF.

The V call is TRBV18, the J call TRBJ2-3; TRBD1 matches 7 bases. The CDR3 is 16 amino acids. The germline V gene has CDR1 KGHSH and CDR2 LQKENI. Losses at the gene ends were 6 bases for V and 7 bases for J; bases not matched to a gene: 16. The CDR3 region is CASSPGQANLGNTQYF. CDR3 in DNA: TGTGCCAGCTCGCCCGGACAGGCCAATCTTGGGAATACGCAGTATTTT.